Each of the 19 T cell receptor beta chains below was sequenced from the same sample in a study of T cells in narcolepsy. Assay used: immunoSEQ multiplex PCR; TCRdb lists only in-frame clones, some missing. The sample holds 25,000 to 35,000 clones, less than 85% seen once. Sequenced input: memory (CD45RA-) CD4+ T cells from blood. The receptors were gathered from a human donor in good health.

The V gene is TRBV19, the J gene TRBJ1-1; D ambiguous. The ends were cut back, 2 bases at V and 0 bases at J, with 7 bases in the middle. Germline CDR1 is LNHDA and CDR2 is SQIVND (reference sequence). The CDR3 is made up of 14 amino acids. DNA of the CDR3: TGTGCCAGTAGTATACGGACCATGAACACTGAAGCTTTCTTT. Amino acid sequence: CASSIRTMNTEAFF.

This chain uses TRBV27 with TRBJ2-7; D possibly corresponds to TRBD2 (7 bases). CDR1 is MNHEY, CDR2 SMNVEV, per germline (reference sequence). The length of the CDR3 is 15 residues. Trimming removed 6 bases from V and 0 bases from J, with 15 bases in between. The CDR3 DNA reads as TGTGCCAGCAGCCGCAAGGGGGGGGGCTCCTACGAGCAGTACTTC. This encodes CASSRKGGGSYEQYF.

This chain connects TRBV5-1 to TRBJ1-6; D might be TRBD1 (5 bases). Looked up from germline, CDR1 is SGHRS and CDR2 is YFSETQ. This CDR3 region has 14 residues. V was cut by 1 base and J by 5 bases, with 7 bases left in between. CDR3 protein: CASSLWDDNSPLHF. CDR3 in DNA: TGCGCCAGCAGCTTGTGGGACGATAATTCACCCCTCCACTTT.

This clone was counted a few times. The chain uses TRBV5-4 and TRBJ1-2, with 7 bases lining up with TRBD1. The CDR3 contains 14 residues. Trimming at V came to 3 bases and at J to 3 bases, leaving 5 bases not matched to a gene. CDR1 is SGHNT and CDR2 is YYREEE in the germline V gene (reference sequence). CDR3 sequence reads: CASSYPGQHYGYTF. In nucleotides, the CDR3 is TGTGCCAGCAGCTACCCGGGACAGCACTATGGCTACACCTTC.

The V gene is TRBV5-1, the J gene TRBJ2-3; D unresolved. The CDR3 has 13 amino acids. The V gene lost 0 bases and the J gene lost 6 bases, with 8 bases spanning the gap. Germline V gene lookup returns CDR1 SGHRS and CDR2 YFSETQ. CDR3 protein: CASSLARDDTQYF. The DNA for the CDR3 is TGCGCCAGCAGCTTGGCCAGAGACGATACGCAGTATTTT.

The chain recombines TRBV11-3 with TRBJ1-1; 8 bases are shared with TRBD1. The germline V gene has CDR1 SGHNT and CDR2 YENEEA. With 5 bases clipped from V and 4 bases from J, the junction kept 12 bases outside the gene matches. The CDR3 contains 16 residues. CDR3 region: CASSTGQGGMVTEAFF. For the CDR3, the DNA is TGTGCCAGCAGCACCGGACAGGGCGGAATGGTCACTGAAGCTTTCTTT.

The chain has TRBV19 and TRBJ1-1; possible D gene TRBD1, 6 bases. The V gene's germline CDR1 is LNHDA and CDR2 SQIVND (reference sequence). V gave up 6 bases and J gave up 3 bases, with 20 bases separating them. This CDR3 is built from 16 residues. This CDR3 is CASRKSSLGAYTEAFF. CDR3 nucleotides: TGTGCCAGTAGGAAGAGCTCGCTGGGGGCTTACACTGAAGCTTTCTTT.

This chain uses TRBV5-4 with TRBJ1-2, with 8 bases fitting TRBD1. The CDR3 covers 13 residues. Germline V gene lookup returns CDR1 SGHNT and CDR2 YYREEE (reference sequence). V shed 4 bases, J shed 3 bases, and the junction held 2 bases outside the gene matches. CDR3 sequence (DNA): TGTGCCAGCAGCCTGGGACAGGACTATGGCTACACCTTC. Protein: CASSLGQDYGYTF.

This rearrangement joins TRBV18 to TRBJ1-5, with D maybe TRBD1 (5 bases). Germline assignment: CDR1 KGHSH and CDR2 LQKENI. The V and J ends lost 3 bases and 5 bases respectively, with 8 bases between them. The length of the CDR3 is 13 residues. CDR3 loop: CASSPGQHQPQHF. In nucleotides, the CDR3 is TGTGCCAGCTCACCGGGGCAGCATCAGCCCCAGCATTTT.

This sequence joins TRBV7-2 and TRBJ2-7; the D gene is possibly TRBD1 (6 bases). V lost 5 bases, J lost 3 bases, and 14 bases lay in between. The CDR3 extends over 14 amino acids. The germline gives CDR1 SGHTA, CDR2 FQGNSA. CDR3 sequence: CASSTPTGHYEQYF. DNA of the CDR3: TGTGCCAGCAGCACCCCAACAGGGCACTACGAGCAGTACTTC.

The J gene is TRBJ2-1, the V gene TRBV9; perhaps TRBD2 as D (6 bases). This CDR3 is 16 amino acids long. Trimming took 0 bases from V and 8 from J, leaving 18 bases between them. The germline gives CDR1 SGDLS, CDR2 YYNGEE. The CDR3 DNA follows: TGTGCCAGCAGCGTAGAGGGCGGGACCCCTTCCCATGAGCAGTTCTTC. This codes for CASSVEGGTPSHEQFF.

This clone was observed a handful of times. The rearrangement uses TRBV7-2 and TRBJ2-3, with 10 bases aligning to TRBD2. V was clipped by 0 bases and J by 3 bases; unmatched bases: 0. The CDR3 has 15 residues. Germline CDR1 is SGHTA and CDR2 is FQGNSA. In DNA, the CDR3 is TGTGCCAGCAGCTTAGCTAGCGGGGGGACAGATACGCAGTATTTT. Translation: CASSLASGGTDTQYF.

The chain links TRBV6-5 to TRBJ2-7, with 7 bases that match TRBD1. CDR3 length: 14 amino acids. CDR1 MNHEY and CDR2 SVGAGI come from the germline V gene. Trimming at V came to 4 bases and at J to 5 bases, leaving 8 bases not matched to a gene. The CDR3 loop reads CASSFTDRRDEQYF. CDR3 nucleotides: TGTGCCAGCAGTTTTACGGACAGGCGGGACGAGCAGTACTTC.

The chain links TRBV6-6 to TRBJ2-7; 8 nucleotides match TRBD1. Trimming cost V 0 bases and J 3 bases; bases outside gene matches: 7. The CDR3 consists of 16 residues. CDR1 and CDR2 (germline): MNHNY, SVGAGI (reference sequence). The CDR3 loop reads CASSYSAGTGNYEQYF. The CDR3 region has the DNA TGTGCCAGCAGTTACTCGGCTGGGACAGGTAACTACGAGCAGTACTTC.

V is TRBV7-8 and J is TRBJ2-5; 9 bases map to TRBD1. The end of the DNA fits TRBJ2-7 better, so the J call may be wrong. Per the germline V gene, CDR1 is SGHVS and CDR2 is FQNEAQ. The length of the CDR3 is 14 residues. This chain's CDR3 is CASSRTQGALEQYF. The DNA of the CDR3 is TGTGCCAGCAGCAGAACACAGGGGGCTCTCGAGCAGTACTTC.

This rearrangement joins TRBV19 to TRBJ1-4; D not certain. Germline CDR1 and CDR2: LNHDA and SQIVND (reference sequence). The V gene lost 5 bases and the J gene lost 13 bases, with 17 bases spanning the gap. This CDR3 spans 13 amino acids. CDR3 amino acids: CASSFGGSLVLFF. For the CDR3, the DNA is TGTGCCAGTAGTTTCGGAGGGTCCTTAGTACTGTTTTTT.

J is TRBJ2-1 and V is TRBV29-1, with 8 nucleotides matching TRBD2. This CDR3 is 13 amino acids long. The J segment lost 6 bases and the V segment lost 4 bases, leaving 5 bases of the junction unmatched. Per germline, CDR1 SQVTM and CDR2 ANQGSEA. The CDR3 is CSVGWAGGNEQFF. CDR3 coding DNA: TGCAGCGTTGGTTGGGCGGGAGGCAATGAGCAGTTCTTC.

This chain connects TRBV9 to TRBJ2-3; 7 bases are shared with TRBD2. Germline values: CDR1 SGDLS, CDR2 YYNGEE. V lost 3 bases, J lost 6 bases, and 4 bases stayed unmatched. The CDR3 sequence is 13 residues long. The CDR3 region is CASSAAGRDTQYF. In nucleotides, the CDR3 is TGTGCCAGCAGCGCCGCCGGGAGGGATACGCAGTATTTT.

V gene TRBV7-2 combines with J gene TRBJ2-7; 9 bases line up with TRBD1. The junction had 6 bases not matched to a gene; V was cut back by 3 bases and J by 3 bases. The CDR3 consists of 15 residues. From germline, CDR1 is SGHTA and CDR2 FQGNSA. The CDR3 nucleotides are TGTGCCAGCAGCTTTGGGACAGGGAAGCTCTACGAGCAGTACTTC. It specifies CASSFGTGKLYEQYF.